The 22 T cell receptor beta chains in this list originate from one sample, sequenced in a study of chemoradiotherapy in HPV16-positive cancers. Assay: immunoSEQ multiplex PCR; the TCRdb copy retains only in-frame clones and omits some. The sample carries approximately 32,000 clones, about 82% recorded once. The material sequenced was blood, taken from a patient who underwent chemoradiotherapy. The receptors shown here come from a human donor with HPV-associated anogenital cancer.

This chain uses TRBV5-1 with TRBJ1-2; 9 nucleotides agree with TRBD1. The V gene end was trimmed by 0 bases and the J gene end by 3 bases; junction bases not matched to a gene: 0. This CDR3 is 14 amino acids long. CDR1 is SGHRS and CDR2 is YFSETQ in the germline V gene. CDR3 sequence (DNA): TGCGCCAGCAGCTTGGGGGACAGGGACTATGGCTACACCTTC. Protein: CASSLGDRDYGYTF.

This clone appeared once. V and J are TRBV15 and TRBJ2-1; maybe TRBD1 (6 bases). Germline CDR1 LNHNV, CDR2 YYDKDF (reference sequence). The CDR3 is 16 amino acids. V shed 0 bases and J shed 4 bases, with 13 bases lying between them. CDR3 sequence reads: CATSRDQAGVYNEQFF. CDR3 bases: TGTGCCACCAGCAGAGATCAGGCAGGGGTGTACAATGAGCAGTTCTTC.

V is TRBV18 and J is TRBJ1-2; 9 bases align to TRBD1. The V gene's germline CDR1 is KGHSH and CDR2 LQKENI. This CDR3 is built from 13 residues. V gave up 4 bases and J gave up 7 bases; unmatched junction bases: 4. CDR3 protein: CASSLGQGGGYTF. For the CDR3, the DNA is TGTGCCAGCTCACTGGGACAGGGCGGTGGCTACACCTTC.

This clone has more than one count but fewer than ten. The chain combines TRBV27 with TRBJ2-7, with TRBD1 matching 7 bases. The CDR3 contains 14 residues. Germline V gene lookup returns CDR1 MNHEY and CDR2 SMNVEV (reference sequence). The V segment lost 9 bases and the J segment 4 bases; nucleotides outside the gene matches: 12. CDR3 nucleotides: TGTGCCAGTAGGCCGGGACAGATTGTATACGAGCAGTACTTC. Translated, it gives CASRPGQIVYEQYF.

The chain combines TRBV30 with TRBJ2-7; possible D gene TRBD2, 6 bases. The V end was cut by 3 bases, the J end by 3 bases, with 12 bases between. This CDR3 has 13 residues. Germline CDR1 and CDR2: GTSNPN and SVGIG (reference sequence). The CDR3 protein is CAWSAGRYYEQYF. CDR3 in DNA: TGTGCCTGGAGCGCGGGACGGTACTACGAGCAGTACTTC.

This clone has just one count. The chain recombines TRBV30 with TRBJ1-3; a weak D match, TRBD1 (6 bases). The germline gives CDR1 GTSNPN, CDR2 SVGIG (reference sequence). V was clipped by 3 bases and J by 0 bases, with 12 bases between them. The CDR3 contains 15 residues. The CDR3 sequence is CAWRRGGASGNTIYF. DNA of the CDR3: TGTGCCTGGAGGAGGGGGGGGGCCTCTGGAAACACCATATATTTT.

The chain recombines TRBV5-6 with TRBJ1-1; TRBD1 aligns across 8 bases. In germline, CDR1 is SGHDT, CDR2 YYEEEE. The trim removed 6 bases at V and 5 bases at J, leaving 9 bases unmatched. The CDR3 runs 14 residues. CDR3 bases: TGTGCCAGCACGTTTTGGGACAGGATAACTGAAGCTTTCTTT. Protein product: CASTFWDRITEAFF.

J is TRBJ2-3 and V is TRBV7-3; 11 positions match TRBD2. This CDR3 has 16 amino acids. Germline assignment: CDR1 SGHTA and CDR2 FQGTGA. Losses at the gene ends were 4 bases for V and 3 bases for J; bases not matched to a gene: 6. CDR3 nucleotides: TGTGCCAGCAGCTCTACTAGCGGGGGACCTACAGATACGCAGTATTTT. This codes for CASSSTSGGPTDTQYF.

CDR3 DNA sequence: TGTGCCAGCAGCGTAAACAGGGAGGGCGAGCAGTACTTC. It codes for CASSVNREGEQYF. The chain joins TRBV5-5 to TRBJ2-7; the D gene is possibly TRBD2 (7 bases). CDR3 length equals 13 residues. V lost 4 bases and J 6 bases, leaving 14 bases between the germline ends. CDR1 and CDR2 from the germline V gene are SGHKS and YYEKEE (reference sequence).

This clone came up a few times. The rearrangement joins TRBV11-3 to TRBJ1-1; no firm D call. The CDR3 runs 13 residues. Germline assignment: CDR1 SGHNT and CDR2 YENEEA. The V end lost 5 bases, the J end lost 1 base, and 8 bases lay between the germline ends. The DNA for the CDR3 is TGTGCCAGCAGCGCCACAGCGAACACTGAAGCTTTCTTT. Protein: CASSATANTEAFF.

This rearrangement joins TRBV4-3 to TRBJ1-5; TRBD1 might be the D (5 bases). V dropped 0 bases and J dropped 4 bases, with 13 bases sitting between them. CDR3 size: 16 residues. The germline CDR1 and CDR2 sequences are LGHNA and YSLEER. CDR3 nucleotides: TGCGCCAGCAGCCAAGAATTCAGGGTATGGAATCAGCCCCAGCATTTT. It yields the protein CASSQEFRVWNQPQHF.

The chain recombines TRBV9 with TRBJ2-3; 8 bases line up with TRBD2. This CDR3 comprises 16 residues. Germline loops: CDR1 SGDLS, CDR2 YYNGEE. V shed 4 bases and J 2 bases; nucleotides not matched to a gene: 9. CDR3 residues: CASSIRTSPYTDTQYF. The DNA of the CDR3 is TGTGCCAGCAGCATTCGGACTAGCCCCTACACAGATACGCAGTATTTT.

The V and J genes are TRBV18 and TRBJ2-3; TRBD1 aligns across 10 bases. The CDR3 length is 15 residues. CDR1 and CDR2 (germline): KGHSH, LQKENI. Germline trimming cut 4 bases from V and 6 bases from J; bases unmatched to any gene: 7. The CDR3: CASSHEGQGDDTQYF. The CDR3 nucleotides are TGTGCCAGCTCACACGAAGGACAGGGGGACGATACGCAGTATTTT.

The chain is built from TRBV10-3 and TRBJ2-3; 7 bases fit TRBD2. Trimming cost V 6 bases and J 0 bases; bases outside gene matches: 3. The germline V gene has CDR1 ENHRY and CDR2 SYGVKD. The CDR3 is 14 residues long. The CDR3 protein is CAIRWEGSTDTQYF. Written as DNA, the CDR3 is TGTGCCATCAGGTGGGAGGGGAGCACAGATACGCAGTATTTT.

V and J are TRBV6-5 and TRBJ1-1; D is ambiguous. The V and J ends lost 0 bases and 6 bases respectively, with 5 bases between them. Per the germline V gene, CDR1 is MNHEY and CDR2 is SVGAGI. The CDR3 extends over 12 amino acids. CDR3 DNA: TGTGCCAGCAGTTACTCTGGGTCTGAAGCTTTCTTT. Residues: CASSYSGSEAFF.

This chain links TRBV5-4 with TRBJ2-1, with 7 bases lining up with TRBD2. V trimming: 1 base; J trimming: 0 bases; junction bases outside the gene matches: 4. The CDR3 is made up of 16 amino acids. Per germline, CDR1 SGHNT and CDR2 YYREEE (reference sequence). CDR3 nucleotides: TGTGCCAGCAGCTTGAACGGCGGGGGCTCCTACAATGAGCAGTTCTTC. This codes for CASSLNGGGSYNEQFF. Based on the CDR3 plus reference TRBV5-4 and TRBJ2-1, the full variable domain is ETGVTQSPTHLIKTRGQQVTLRCSSQSGHNTVSWYQQALGQGPQFIFQYYREEENGRGNFPPRFSGLQFPNYSSELNVNALELDDSALYLCASSLNGGGSYNEQFFGPGTRLTVL.

Within the sample, this clone is medium-sized. The chain links TRBV19 to TRBJ1-1; 7 positions match TRBD1. The CDR3 consists of 16 residues. The germline V gene has CDR1 LNHDA and CDR2 SQIVND (reference sequence). V lost 4 bases, J lost 1 base, and 9 bases stayed unmatched. The CDR3 DNA is TGTGCCAGTAGTACGGACAGGAGGGGGGGGAACACTGAAGCTTTCTTT. It yields the protein CASSTDRRGGNTEAFF.

CDR3 region: CASSLSQGGHQPQHF. As DNA, the CDR3 is TGTGCCAGCAGCTTAAGCCAGGGCGGGCATCAGCCCCAGCATTTT. The V call is TRBV7-2, the J call TRBJ1-5, with a weak D call TRBD1 (5 bases). The CDR3 is 15 amino acids. Germline lookup yields CDR1 SGHTA and CDR2 FQGNSA. V was pared by 2 bases and J by 5 bases, with 13 bases between. Supplemented by reference TRBV7-2 and TRBJ1-5, the full variable domain reads GAGVSQSPSNKVTEKGKDVELRCDPISGHTALYWYRQSLGQGLEFLIYFQGNSAPDKSGLPSDRFSAERTGGSVSTLTIQRTQQEDSAVYLCASSLSQGGHQPQHFGDGTRLSIL.

The chain links TRBV5-1 to TRBJ1-4; D ambiguous. CDR3 length: 14 residues. The germline gives CDR1 SGHRS, CDR2 YFSETQ. The germline V and J ends were trimmed by 6 bases and 0 bases, with 9 bases remaining between them. The CDR3 DNA follows: TGCGCCAGCACCCTGGGGACAACTAATGAAAAACTGTTTTTT. Translated: CASTLGTTNEKLFF.

This clone was observed a single time. The chain recombines TRBV5-1 with TRBJ1-2; possible D gene TRBD1, 5 bases. The CDR3 consists of 12 residues. Trimming shortened V by 1 base and J by 8 bases, and 9 bases separated the two germline ends. Germline V gives CDR1 SGHRS, CDR2 YFSETQ. This CDR3 reads CASSLPGEGYTF. CDR3 nucleotide sequence: TGCGCCAGCAGCTTGCCGGGGGAAGGCTACACCTTC.

The rearrangement joins TRBV2 to TRBJ2-2; 7 bases agree with TRBD1. In germline, CDR1 is SNHLY, CDR2 FYNNEI. The CDR3 totals 15 residues. The V gene end was trimmed by 4 bases and the J gene end by 5 bases; junction bases not matched to a gene: 7. The CDR3 region is CASSVAGGGTGELFF. CDR3 DNA: TGTGCCAGCAGTGTCGCAGGGGGTGGTACCGGGGAGCTGTTTTTT.

The V call is TRBV18, the J call TRBJ1-5, with a weak D call TRBD1 (5 bases). CDR1 and CDR2 from the germline V gene are KGHSH and LQKENI. Trimming removed 3 bases from V and 3 bases from J, with 15 bases in between. The CDR3 totals 16 residues. The chain's CDR3 is CASSPPGGVVNQPQHF. The DNA for the CDR3 is TGTGCCAGCTCACCGCCGGGGGGGGTCGTCAATCAGCCCCAGCATTTT.